The clone carrying this T cell receptor (beta chain) was detected many times. Its target is unknown. The data belong to a study of T-cell reconstitution after alpha-beta-depleted transplantation in children. Unique molecular identifiers were incorporated into the prepared TCRbeta library. TCRdb reprocessed the PCR reads with MiXCR, giving one entry per CDR3 protein. The data show roughly 240,000 distinct CDR3 sequences, roughly 8% seen once. CDR3 size: 14 residues. V was trimmed by 4 bases and J by 2 bases, leaving 12 bases between them. Study results and limitations: Several hundred rapidly expanded clones from non-depleted graft cells reportedly supplied alpha-beta T cells about two months post-transplant. From surviving recipient T cells and thymic progenitors came the high day-60 TCRbeta diversity observed in some patients. T cells produced anew were the main source of T-cell counts and diversity one year after transplant.

Specimen: PBMCs, mostly from graft donor cells, collected 180 days after TCRalphabeta/CD19-depleted stem cell transplant. The rearrangement links TRBV12-3 or TRBV12-4 to TRBJ2-7; D is unclear. This TCR was recovered from a male patient younger than 18 who had a stem cell transplant for acute lymphoblastic leukemia, so the T cells may come from the graft donor. CDR3 loop: CASSYSLLPYEQYF. CDR3 in DNA: TGTGCCAGCAGTTACAGTCTCCTCCCCTACGAGCAGTACTTC.